Listed below are T cell receptor beta chains from one sample, sequenced in a study of stem cell transplantation in POMP-related autoinflammatory disease. The table came from immunoSEQ multiplex PCR; TCRdb's copy has only in-frame clones and leaves some out. The sample has about 26,000 clones; roughly 80% are singletons. The sequencing used CD4+ T cells from PBMCs, collected before stem cell transplantation. Every receptor here comes from a human donor with POMP-related autoinflammation and immune dysregulation (PRAID). CDR3s include the opening cysteine and the closing phenylalanine or tryptophan. D genes are given only for firm matches. Clone size is given for some rows only: seen once, a few or many times, or a class if the clone is expanded.

D gene | clone size | J gene | V gene | CDR3 DNA | CDR3 protein
. | . | TRBJ2-7 | TRBV11-2 | TGTGCCAGCAGCTCGCGCGTGGGAGGTTTCCACTACGAGCAGTACTTC | CASSSRVGGFHYEQYF
TRBD2 | . | TRBJ2-1 | TRBV7-9 | TGTGCCAGCACACGAGCGGGATACAATGAGCAGTTCTTC | CASTRAGYNEQFF
TRBD2 | . | TRBJ2-5 | TRBV5-1 | TGCGCCAGCAGCTCTCGACTAGCGGGGAATCAAGAGACCCAGTACTTC | CASSSRLAGNQETQYF
. | once | TRBJ1-4 | TRBV30 | TGTGCCTGGAATTTGTATGAAAAACTGTTTTTT | CAWNLYEKLFF
. | . | TRBJ2-7 | TRBV11-1 | TGTGCCAGCAGCTTGGGGCAGGGAGCAACCTACGAGCAGTACTTC | CASSLGQGATYEQYF
. | . | TRBJ2-1 | TRBV5-1 | TGCGCCAGCAGCTTGGAGTCGGGTTCTTACAATGAGCAGTTCTTC | CASSLESGSYNEQFF
TRBD1 | once | TRBJ2-3 | TRBV7-9 | TGTGCCAGCAGCGTGGACAGGGCAGATACGCAGTATTTT | CASSVDRADTQYF
. | . | TRBJ1-4 | TRBV7-9 | TGTGCCAGCAGCTTAGGGGGTGAAAAACTGTTTTTT | CASSLGGEKLFF
. | . | TRBJ2-5 | TRBV4-1 | TGCGCCAGCAGCTATACCGGGAAAGGGTACCAAGAGACCCAGTACTTC | CASSYTGKGYQETQYF
. | . | TRBJ2-5 | TRBV29-1 | TGCAGCGTTGCCGTCCCGACTAGTAGAGGGGAGACCCAGTACTTC | CSVAVPTSRGETQYF
. | . | TRBJ2-3 | TRBV19 | TGTGCCAGTGCGGTTAGCACAGATACGCAGTATTTT | CASAVSTDTQYF
. | . | TRBJ2-7 | TRBV28 | TGTGCCAGCAGTCTAACAGCGATCTACGAGCAGTACTTC | CASSLTAIYEQYF
. | . | TRBJ1-2 | TRBV6-5 | TGTGCCAGCAGTTACGCGACAGACTATGGCTACACCTTC | CASSYATDYGYTF
. | . | TRBJ2-5 | TRBV4-1 | TGCGCCAGCAGCCAGGGGACCTCCGGGGGAGAGACCCAGTACTTC | CASSQGTSGGETQYF
. | . | TRBJ1-2 | TRBV2 | TGTGCCAGCAGTGTGCGGGGGTACTATGGCTACACCTTC | CASSVRGYYGYTF
. | few | TRBJ2-2 | TRBV5-3 | TGTGCCAGAAGCTTGGAAACAGGGCGTAAGGACACCGGGGAGCTGTTTTTT | CARSLETGRKDTGELFF
. | . | TRBJ1-1 | TRBV13 | TGTGCCAGCAGCTTAGGGGAAGGGCGGAACACTGAAGCTTTCTTT | CASSLGEGRNTEAFF
. | . | TRBJ2-2 | TRBV7-9 | TGTGCCAGCAGCTTAGCCCGGCAGGGTTCGACCGGGGAGCTGTTTTTT | CASSLARQGSTGELFF
TRBD1 | once | TRBJ1-2 | TRBV2 | TGTGCCAGCACCGGCAGGGGGGCTGACGGCTACACCTTC | CASTGRGADGYTF
. | medium-sized | TRBJ2-1 | TRBV11-2 | TGTGCCAGCAGCTTAAGCTCCTACAATGAGCAGTTCTTC | CASSLSSYNEQFF
TRBD1 | once | TRBJ2-2 | TRBV2 | TGTGCCAGCAGCGGACAGGGGATCACCGGGGAGCTGTTTTTT | CASSGQGITGELFF
. | . | TRBJ1-2 | TRBV6-5 | TGTGCCAGCACGGACTTCGGGGTGCCCTCCTACGGCTACACCTTC | CASTDFGVPSYGYTF
TRBD2 | . | TRBJ2-3 | TRBV4-2 | TGTGCCAGCAGCCAAGCGGCTAGCGGGAACTTGGCTACGCAGTATTTT | CASSQAASGNLATQYF
. | . | TRBJ1-6 | TRBV9 | TGTGCCAGCAGCGAAATAAATTCACCCCTCCACTTT | CASSEINSPLHF
. | few | TRBJ1-6 | TRBV6-5 | TGTGCCAGCAGTTACTCGGGGGAGGGAGGTTCACCCCTCCACTTT | CASSYSGEGGSPLHF
TRBD1 | . | TRBJ1-4 | TRBV2 | TGTGCCAGCAGGGCCCTGACAGGGATCGGGGAAAAACTGTTTTTT | CASRALTGIGEKLFF
. | . | TRBJ2-3 | TRBV5-5 | TGTGCCAGCCGACTGGGATGGGCCTACACAGATACGCAGTATTTT | CASRLGWAYTDTQYF
. | . | TRBJ2-6 | TRBV28 | TGTGCCAGCAGCCGCCAAAGCTCTGGGGCCAACGTCCTGACTTTC | CASSRQSSGANVLTF
TRBD1 | . | TRBJ2-1 | TRBV7-2 | TGTGCCAGCAGCTCCGACAGGGGGGGGTACAATGAGCAGTTCTTC | CASSSDRGGYNEQFF
. | few | TRBJ1-2 | TRBV27 | TGTGCCAGCAGTTTACGCCTTAACTATGGCTACACCTTC | CASSLRLNYGYTF
. | . | TRBJ1-2 | TRBV5-4 | TGTGCCAGCAGCTTGACGGTCTTAGATGGCTACACCTTC | CASSLTVLDGYTF
. | few | TRBJ1-5 | TRBV6-6 | TGTGCCAGCAGTTACAGATCCAATCAGCCCCAGCATTTT | CASSYRSNQPQHF
TRBD2 | few | TRBJ2-7 | TRBV2 | TGTGCCAGCAGTGAAGCCCACGGGACTAGAAAGTACTTC | CASSEAHGTRKYF
. | . | TRBJ1-2 | TRBV5-4 | TGTGCCAGCACCCTGGATCTAGGTGGCTACACCTTC | CASTLDLGGYTF
. | . | TRBJ2-7 | TRBV7-9 | TGTGCCAGCCTGGGGCCTCCCTATTACGAGCAGTACTTC | CASLGPPYYEQYF
. | . | TRBJ2-7 | TRBV2 | TGTGCCAGCAGTCCTAGTTACGAGCAGTACTTC | CASSPSYEQYF
. | . | TRBJ2-4 | TRBV10-3 | TGTGCCATCAGTGAGCGGGAGAATTGGAACATTCAGTACTTC | CAISERENWNIQYF
. | few | TRBJ2-2 | TRBV5-6 | TGTGCCAGCAGCTTGGGACCGACTTTTCCCGGGGAGCTGTTTTTT | CASSLGPTFPGELFF
TRBD1 | . | TRBJ2-1 | TRBV10-1 | TGCGCCAGCAGTGACGGGACAGGGGTTCGGAATGAGCAGTTCTTC | CASSDGTGVRNEQFF
TRBD2 | . | TRBJ2-7 | TRBV18 | TGTGCCAGCTCACCCCTAGCGGGGACCTACGAGCAGTACTTC | CASSPLAGTYEQYF